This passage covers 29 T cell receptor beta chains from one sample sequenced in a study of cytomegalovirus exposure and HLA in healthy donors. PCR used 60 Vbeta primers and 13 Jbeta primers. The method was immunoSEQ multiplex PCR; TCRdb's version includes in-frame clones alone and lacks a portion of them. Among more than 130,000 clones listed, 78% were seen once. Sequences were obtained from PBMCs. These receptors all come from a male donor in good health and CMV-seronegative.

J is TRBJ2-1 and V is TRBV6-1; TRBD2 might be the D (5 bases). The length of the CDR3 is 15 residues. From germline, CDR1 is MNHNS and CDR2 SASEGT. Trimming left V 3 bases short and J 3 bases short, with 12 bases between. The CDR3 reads CASSEPLRDYNEQFF. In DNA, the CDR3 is TGTGCCAGCAGTGAGCCTCTCCGGGACTACAATGAGCAGTTCTTC.

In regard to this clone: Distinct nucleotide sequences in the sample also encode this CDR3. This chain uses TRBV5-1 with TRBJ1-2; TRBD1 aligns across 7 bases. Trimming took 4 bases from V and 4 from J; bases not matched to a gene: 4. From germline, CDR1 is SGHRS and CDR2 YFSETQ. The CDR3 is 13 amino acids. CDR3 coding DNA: TGCGCCAGCAGCCCGGGACAGAGCTATGGCTACACCTTC. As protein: CASSPGQSYGYTF.

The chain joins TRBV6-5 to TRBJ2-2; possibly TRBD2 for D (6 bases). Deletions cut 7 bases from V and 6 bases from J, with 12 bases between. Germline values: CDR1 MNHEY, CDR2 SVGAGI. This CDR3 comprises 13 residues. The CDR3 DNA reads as TGTGCCAGCAAACGGGGGATGGCCGGGGAGCTGTTTTTT. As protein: CASKRGMAGELFF.

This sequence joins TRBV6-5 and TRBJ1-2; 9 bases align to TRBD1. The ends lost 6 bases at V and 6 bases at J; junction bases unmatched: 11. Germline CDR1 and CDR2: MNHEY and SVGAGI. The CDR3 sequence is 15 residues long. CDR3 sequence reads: CASRPQGARFNGYTF. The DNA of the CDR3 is TGTGCCAGCAGACCACAGGGGGCCCGCTTCAATGGCTACACCTTC.

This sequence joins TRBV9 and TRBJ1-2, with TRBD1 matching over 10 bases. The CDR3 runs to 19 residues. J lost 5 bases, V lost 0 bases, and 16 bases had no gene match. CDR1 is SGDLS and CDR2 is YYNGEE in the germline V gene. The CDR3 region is CASSVGLGQGKKERYGYTF. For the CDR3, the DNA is TGTGCCAGCAGCGTAGGTCTGGGACAGGGGAAGAAGGAGAGGTATGGCTACACCTTC.

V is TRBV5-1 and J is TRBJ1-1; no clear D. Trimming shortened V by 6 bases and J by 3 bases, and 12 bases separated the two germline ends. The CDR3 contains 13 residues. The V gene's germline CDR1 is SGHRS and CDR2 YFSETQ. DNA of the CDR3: TGCGCCAGCACCCGAGGGTTCGACACTGAAGCTTTCTTT. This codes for CASTRGFDTEAFF.

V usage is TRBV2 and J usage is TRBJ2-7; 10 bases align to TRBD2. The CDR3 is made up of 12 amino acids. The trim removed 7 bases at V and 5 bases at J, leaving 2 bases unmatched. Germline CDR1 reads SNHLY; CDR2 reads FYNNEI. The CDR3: CASTGLADEQYF. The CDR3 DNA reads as TGTGCCAGCACCGGACTAGCGGACGAGCAGTACTTC.

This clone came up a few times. DNA of the CDR3: TGTGCCAGCAGCCCTATTAGCTCTGGAAACACCATATATTTT. This gives the protein CASSPISSGNTIYF. The chain is built from TRBV7-9 and TRBJ1-3; no clear D. There are 14 residues in the CDR3. The V gene lost 5 bases and the J gene lost 0 bases, with 8 bases spanning the gap. Germline loops: CDR1 SEHNR, CDR2 FQNEAQ (reference sequence).

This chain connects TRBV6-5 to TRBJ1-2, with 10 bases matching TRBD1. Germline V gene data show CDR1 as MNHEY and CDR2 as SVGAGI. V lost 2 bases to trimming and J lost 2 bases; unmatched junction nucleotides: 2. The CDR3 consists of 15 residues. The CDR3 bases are TGTGCCAGCAGTTACGACAGGGGGCCCAACTATGGCTACACCTTC. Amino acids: CASSYDRGPNYGYTF.

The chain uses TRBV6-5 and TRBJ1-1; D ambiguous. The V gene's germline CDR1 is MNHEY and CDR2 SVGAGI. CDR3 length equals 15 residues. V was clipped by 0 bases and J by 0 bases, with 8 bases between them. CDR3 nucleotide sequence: TGTGCCAGCAGTTACTCCTTGGCGGTGAACACTGAAGCTTTCTTT. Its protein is CASSYSLAVNTEAFF.

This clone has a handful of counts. The chain's CDR3 is CASSHRNRTQIPSGANVLTF. The CDR3 DNA is TGCGCCAGCAGTCACCGTAACAGGACGCAAATTCCCTCTGGGGCCAACGTCCTGACTTTC. V gene TRBV23-1 combines with J gene TRBJ2-6, with a weak D call TRBD1 (5 bases). TRBV23-1 is flagged as an ORF with uncertain function. The CDR3 covers 20 residues. Trimming cost V 3 bases and J 0 bases, with 21 bases left between them.

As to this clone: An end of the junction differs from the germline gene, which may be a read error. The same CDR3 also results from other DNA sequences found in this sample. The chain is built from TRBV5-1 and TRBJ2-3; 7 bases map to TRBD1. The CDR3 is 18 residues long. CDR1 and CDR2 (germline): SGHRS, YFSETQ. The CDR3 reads CASSLPLVVQGDTDTQYF. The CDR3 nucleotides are TGCGCCAGTAGCTTGCCCCTCGTGGTGCAGGGGGACACAGATACGCAGTATTTT.

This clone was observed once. As DNA, the CDR3 is TGCGCCAGCAGCTTGGTTGGGACAGGGCCCTACGAGCAGTACTTC. Translation gives CASSLVGTGPYEQYF. The V gene is TRBV5-1, the J gene TRBJ2-7; 9 bases agree with TRBD1. The ends lost 0 bases at V and 2 bases at J; junction bases unmatched: 3. The germline V gene has CDR1 SGHRS and CDR2 YFSETQ. The CDR3 spans 15 residues.

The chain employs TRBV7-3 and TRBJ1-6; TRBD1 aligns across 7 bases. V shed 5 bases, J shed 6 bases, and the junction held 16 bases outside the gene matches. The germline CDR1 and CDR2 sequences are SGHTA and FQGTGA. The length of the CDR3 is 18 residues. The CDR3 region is CASSVRQGLSPINSPLHF. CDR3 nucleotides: TGTGCCAGCAGCGTAAGACAGGGTCTCAGTCCAATTAATTCACCCCTCCACTTT. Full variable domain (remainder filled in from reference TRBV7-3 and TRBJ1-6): GAGVSQTPSNKVTEKGKYVELRCDPISGHTALYWYRQSLGQGPEFLIYFQGTGAADDSGLPNDRFFAVRPEGSVSTLKIQRTERGDSAVYLCASSVRQGLSPINSPLHFGNGTRLTVT.

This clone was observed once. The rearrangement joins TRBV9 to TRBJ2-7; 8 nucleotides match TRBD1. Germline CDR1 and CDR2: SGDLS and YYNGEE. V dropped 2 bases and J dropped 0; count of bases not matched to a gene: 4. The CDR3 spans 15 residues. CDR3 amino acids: CASSVTGTGSYEQYF. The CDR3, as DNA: TGTGCCAGCAGCGTTACCGGGACAGGCTCCTACGAGCAGTACTTC.

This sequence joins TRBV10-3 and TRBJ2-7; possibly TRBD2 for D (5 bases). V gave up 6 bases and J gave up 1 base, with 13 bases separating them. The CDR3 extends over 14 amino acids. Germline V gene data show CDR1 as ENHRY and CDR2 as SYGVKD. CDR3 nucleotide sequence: TGTGCCATCAGCGCGGGCCTATTTTCCTACGAGCAGTACTTC. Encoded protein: CAISAGLFSYEQYF.

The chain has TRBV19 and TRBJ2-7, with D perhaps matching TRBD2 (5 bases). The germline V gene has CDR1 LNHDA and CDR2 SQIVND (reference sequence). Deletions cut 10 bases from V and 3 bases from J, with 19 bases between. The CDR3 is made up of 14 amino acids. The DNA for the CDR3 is TGTGCCACCTCCCCCCGAGGGATAATCTACGAGCAGTACTTC. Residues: CATSPRGIIYEQYF.

As DNA, the CDR3 is TGCGCCAGCAGCTTACTGACTAGCGGGGGGGCAGAGACCCAGTACTTC. This sequence encodes CASSLLTSGGAETQYF. The rearrangement links TRBV5-1 to TRBJ2-5, with TRBD2 identical over 14 bases. V gave up 2 bases and J gave up 4 bases; unmatched junction bases: 4. From germline, CDR1 is SGHRS and CDR2 YFSETQ. The CDR3 spans 16 residues.

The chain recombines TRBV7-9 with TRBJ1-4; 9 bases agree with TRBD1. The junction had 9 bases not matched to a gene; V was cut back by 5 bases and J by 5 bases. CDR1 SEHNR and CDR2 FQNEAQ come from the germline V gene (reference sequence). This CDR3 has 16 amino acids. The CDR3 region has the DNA TGTGCCAGCAGCCAGGACAGGGGAGGAGGGAATGAAAAACTGTTTTTT. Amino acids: CASSQDRGGGNEKLFF.

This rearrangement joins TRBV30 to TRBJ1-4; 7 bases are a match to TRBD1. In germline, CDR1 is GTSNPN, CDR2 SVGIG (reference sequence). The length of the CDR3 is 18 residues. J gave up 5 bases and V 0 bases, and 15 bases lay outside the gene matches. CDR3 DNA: TGTGCCTGGAGTGTATTTCTTGGCGGGACAGCGATAAATGAAAAACTGTTTTTT. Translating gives CAWSVFLGGTAINEKLFF.

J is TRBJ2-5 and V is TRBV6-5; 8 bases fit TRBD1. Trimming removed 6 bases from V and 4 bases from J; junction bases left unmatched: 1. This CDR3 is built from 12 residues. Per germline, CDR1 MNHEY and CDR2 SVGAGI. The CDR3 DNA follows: TGTGCCAGCAGCAGGGGGCCAGAGACCCAGTACTTC. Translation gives CASSRGPETQYF.

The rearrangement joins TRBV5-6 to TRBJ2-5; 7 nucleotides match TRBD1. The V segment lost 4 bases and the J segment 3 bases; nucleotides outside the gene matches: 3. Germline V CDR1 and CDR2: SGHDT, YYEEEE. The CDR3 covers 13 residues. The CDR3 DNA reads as TGTGCCAGCAGCCCCGACAGGGAAGAGACCCAGTACTTC. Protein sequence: CASSPDREETQYF.

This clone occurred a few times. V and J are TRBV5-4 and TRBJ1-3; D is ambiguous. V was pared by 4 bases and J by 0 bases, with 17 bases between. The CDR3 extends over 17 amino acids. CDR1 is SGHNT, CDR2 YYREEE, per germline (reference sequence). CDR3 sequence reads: CASSPSWETTSGNTIYF. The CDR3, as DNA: TGTGCCAGCAGCCCTAGCTGGGAGACCACCTCTGGAAACACCATATATTTT.

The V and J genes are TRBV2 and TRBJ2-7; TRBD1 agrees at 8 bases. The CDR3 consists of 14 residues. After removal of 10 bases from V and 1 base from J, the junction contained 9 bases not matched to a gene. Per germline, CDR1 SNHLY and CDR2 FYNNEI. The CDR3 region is CATTGTGPSYEQYF. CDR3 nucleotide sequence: TGTGCCACCACCGGGACAGGTCCTTCCTACGAGCAGTACTTC.

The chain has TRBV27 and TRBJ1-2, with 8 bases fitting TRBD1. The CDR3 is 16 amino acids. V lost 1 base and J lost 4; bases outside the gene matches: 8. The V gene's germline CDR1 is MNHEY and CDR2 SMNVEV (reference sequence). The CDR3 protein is CASSLLGQGALYGYTF. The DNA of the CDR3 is TGTGCCAGCAGTTTATTGGGGCAGGGGGCACTCTATGGCTACACCTTC.

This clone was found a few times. DNA for the CDR3: TGCGCCAGCAGCTTGTACTCCCCGATGTCGGGGCAGGGGGCCTCCTACAATGAGCAGTTCTTC. Protein: CASSLYSPMSGQGASYNEQFF. The chain combines TRBV5-1 with TRBJ2-1; 8 bases align to TRBD1. Losses at the gene ends were 1 base for V and 0 bases for J; bases not matched to a gene: 18. The germline gives CDR1 SGHRS, CDR2 YFSETQ. The CDR3 is 21 amino acids.

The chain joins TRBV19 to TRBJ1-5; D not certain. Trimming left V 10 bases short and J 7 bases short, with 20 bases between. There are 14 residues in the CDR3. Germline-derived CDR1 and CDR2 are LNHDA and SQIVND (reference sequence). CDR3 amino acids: CATLPHLGGQPQHF. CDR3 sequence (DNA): TGTGCCACCCTACCACACCTGGGAGGCCAGCCCCAGCATTTT.

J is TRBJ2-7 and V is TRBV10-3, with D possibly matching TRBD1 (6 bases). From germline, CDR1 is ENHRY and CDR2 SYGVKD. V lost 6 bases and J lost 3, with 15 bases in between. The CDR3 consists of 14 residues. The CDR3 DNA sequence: TGTGCCATCAGGCCTAGGACAGAAAACTACGAGCAGTACTTC. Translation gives CAIRPRTENYEQYF.

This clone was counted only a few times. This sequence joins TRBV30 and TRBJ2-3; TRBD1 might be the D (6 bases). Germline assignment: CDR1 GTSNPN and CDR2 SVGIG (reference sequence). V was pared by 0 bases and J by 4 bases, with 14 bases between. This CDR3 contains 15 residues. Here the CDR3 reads CAWSVRYEGADTQYF. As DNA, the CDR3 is TGTGCCTGGAGTGTACGTTACGAGGGGGCAGATACGCAGTATTTT.